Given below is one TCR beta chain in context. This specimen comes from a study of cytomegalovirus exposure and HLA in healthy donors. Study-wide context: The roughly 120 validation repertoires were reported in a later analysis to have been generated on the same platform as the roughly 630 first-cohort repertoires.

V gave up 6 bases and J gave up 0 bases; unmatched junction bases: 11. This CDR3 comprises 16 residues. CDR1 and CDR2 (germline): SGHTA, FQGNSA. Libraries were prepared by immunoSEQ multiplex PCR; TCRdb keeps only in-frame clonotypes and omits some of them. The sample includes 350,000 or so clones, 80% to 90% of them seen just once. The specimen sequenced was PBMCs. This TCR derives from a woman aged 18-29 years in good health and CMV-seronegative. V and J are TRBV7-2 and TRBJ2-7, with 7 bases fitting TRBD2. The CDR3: CASSPVAGDSSYEQYF. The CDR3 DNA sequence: TGTGCCAGCAGTCCGGTGGCGGGAGATAGCTCCTACGAGCAGTACTTC.